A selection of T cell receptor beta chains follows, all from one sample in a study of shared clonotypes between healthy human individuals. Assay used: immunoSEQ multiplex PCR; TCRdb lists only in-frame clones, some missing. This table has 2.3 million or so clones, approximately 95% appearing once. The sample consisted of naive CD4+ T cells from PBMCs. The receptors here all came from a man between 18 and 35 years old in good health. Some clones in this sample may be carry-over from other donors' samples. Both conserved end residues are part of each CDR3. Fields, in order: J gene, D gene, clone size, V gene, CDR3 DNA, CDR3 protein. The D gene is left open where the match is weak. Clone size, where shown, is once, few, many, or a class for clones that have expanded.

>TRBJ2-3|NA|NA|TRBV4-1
TGCGCCAGCAGCGCCAGCTATCCCACAGATACGCAGTATTTT
CASSASYPTDTQYF
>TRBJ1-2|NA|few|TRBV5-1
TGCGCCAGCAGCTTGGAAGGGAAGGGAAGCTATGGCTACACCTTC
CASSLEGKGSYGYTF
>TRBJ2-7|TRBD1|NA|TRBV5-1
TGCGCCAGCAGCTTAGCACAGGGGGCCTACGAGCAGTACTTC
CASSLAQGAYEQYF
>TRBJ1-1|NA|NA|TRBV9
TGTGCCAGCAGCGTAGTTGCAGGTTCCACTGAAGCTTTCTTT
CASSVVAGSTEAFF
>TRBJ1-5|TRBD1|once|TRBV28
TGTGCCAGCAGTCCCGGGACCGGGACAGGGGGCGTTAGGGGCAATCAGCCCCAGCATTTT
CASSPGTGTGGVRGNQPQHF
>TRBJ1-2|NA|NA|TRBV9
TGTGCCAGCAGCGTAGCCGACGAGAATCCAGGCTACACCTTC
CASSVADENPGYTF
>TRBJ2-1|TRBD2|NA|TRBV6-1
TGTGCCAGCAGTGACCGGACTAGCGGGAATCGGATCAATGAGCAGTTCTTC
CASSDRTSGNRINEQFF
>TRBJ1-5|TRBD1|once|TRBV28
TGTGCCAGCACCCGGACAGGGAAGAGCAATCAGCCCCAGCATTTT
CASTRTGKSNQPQHF
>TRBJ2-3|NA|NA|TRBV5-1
TGCGCCACCCACTTAGGGGGATGGGCAGCGAGCACAGATACGCAGTATTTT
CATHLGGWAASTDTQYF
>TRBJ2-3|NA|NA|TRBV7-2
TGTGCCAGCAGCTACCCCCGGGCATCAGGGGCCCAGGGCGGGCAGTATTTT
CASSYPRASGAQGGQYF
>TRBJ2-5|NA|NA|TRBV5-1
TGCGCCAGCAGCTTGGGTGGGGCAGAGACCCAGTACTTC
CASSLGGAETQYF
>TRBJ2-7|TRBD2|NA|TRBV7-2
TGTGCCAGCAGCGGGACTAGATCTTCCGAGCAGTACTTC
CASSGTRSSEQYF
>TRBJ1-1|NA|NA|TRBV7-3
TGTGCCAGCAGCTTAACCTCAGGAAACACTGAAGCTTTCTTT
CASSLTSGNTEAFF
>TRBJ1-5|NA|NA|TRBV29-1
TGCAGCGTTGTTGAGGACGGCCAGCCCCAGCATTTT
CSVVEDGQPQHF
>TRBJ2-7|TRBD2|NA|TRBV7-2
TGTGCCAGCAGCATGGCGGGAGTCAGCCACGAGCAGTACTTC
CASSMAGVSHEQYF
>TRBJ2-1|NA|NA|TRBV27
TGTGCCAGCTTGGCCGGCAATGAGCAGTTCTTC
CASLAGNEQFF
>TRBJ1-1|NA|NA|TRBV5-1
TGCGCCAGCAGCTTGGTAGGGGGGATGAACACTGAAGCTTTCTTT
CASSLVGGMNTEAFF
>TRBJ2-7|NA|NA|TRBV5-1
TGCGCCAGCAGCAATCAAGGTCTCAACTACGAGCAGTACTTC
CASSNQGLNYEQYF
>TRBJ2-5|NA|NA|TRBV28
TGTGCCAGCAGTCCCCTAGCCCTGGGGAGGGGGGAGACCCAGTACTTC
CASSPLALGRGETQYF
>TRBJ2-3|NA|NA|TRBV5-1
TGCGCCAGCAGCTTGGCTGCAGGGACGGTATCAGATACGCAGTATTTT
CASSLAAGTVSDTQYF
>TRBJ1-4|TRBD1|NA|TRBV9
TGTGCCAGCAGCGTGACAGGGGGGGATTATGAAAAACTGTTTTTT
CASSVTGGDYEKLFF
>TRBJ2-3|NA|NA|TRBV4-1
TGCGCCAGCACCAACAGGGCGGATACGCAGTATTTT
CASTNRADTQYF
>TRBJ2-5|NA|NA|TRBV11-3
TGTGCCAGCAGCTTGGACGGAGAGACCCAGTACTTC
CASSLDGETQYF
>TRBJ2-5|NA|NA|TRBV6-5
TGTGCCAGCAGCCGTGTCCAGGGAGAGACCCAGTACTTC
CASSRVQGETQYF
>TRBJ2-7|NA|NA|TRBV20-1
TGCAGTGCTGGAGACTACGAGCAGTACTTC
CSAGDYEQYF
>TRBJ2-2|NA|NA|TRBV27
TGTGCCAGCAGTTTAGCGGGCGCGAACACCGGGGAGCTGTTTTTT
CASSLAGANTGELFF
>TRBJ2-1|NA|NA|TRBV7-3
TGTGCCAGCAGCGCCGACCGGGATTCCTACAATGAGCAGTTCTTC
CASSADRDSYNEQFF
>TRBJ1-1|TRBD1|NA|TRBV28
TGTGCCAGCAGTCCCGGGACAGGTTGGGACACTGAAGCTTTCTTT
CASSPGTGWDTEAFF
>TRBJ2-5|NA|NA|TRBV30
TGTGCCTTCGGAGAAGAGACCCAGTACTTC
CAFGEETQYF
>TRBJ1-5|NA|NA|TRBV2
TGTGCCAGCAGTGGGGCAGGGCTGGAGCAGCCCCAGCATTTT
CASSGAGLEQPQHF
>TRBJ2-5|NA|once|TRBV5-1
TGCGCCAGCAGGGAGGGACAGAACCAAGAGACCCAGTACTTC
CASREGQNQETQYF
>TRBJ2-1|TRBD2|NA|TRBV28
TGTGCCACCTCGGAGCTAGCGGACTACAATGAGCAGTTCTTC
CATSELADYNEQFF
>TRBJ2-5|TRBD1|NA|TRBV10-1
TGCGCCAGCAGTGATAAAGGACAGGCGCGAGAGACCCAGTACTTC
CASSDKGQARETQYF
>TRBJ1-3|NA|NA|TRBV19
TGTGCCAGTGAGGACCCCAGGTCGTTCTCCGGCTCTGGAAACACCATATATTTT
CASEDPRSFSGSGNTIYF
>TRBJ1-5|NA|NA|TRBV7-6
TGTGCCAGCAGCTTAGACCAGGGGCCCCAGCATTTT
CASSLDQGPQHF
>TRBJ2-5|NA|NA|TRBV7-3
TGTGCCAGCAGCTTAACGTACCAAGAGACCCAGTACTTC
CASSLTYQETQYF
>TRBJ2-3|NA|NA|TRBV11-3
TGTGCCAGCAGCTTAGTCGGCAATACGCAGTATTTT
CASSLVGNTQYF
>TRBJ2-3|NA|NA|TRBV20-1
TGCAGTGCTAGCTTCGAGGGTACGCAGTATTTT
CSASFEGTQYF
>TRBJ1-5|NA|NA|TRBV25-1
TGTGCCAGCAGTGAGAGTGTGGCGGTTCAGCCCCAGCATTTT
CASSESVAVQPQHF
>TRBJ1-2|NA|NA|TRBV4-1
TGCGCCAGCAGCCAATGGTCCGGGGGCCTTAATTTAAATGGCTACACCTTC
CASSQWSGGLNLNGYTF
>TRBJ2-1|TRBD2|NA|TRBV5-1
TGCGCCAGCAGCCCTGCCGGGACTAGGGGTTATGAGCAGTTCTTC
CASSPAGTRGYEQFF
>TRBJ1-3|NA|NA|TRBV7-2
TGTGCCAGCAGCTTATTTTTGGGGGGGGGACCCCTCTCTGGAAACACCATATATTTT
CASSLFLGGGPLSGNTIYF
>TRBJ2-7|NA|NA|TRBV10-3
TGTGCCATCAGTGATGTTCCCCAGGGAACCTACGAGCAGTACTTC
CAISDVPQGTYEQYF
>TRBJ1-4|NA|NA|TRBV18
TGTGCCAGCTCACCACCGACTAATGAAAAACTGTTTTTT
CASSPPTNEKLFF
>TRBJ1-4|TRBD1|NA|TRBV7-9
TGTGCCAGCAGCTTAGCCACAGGGGGGGGTGAAAAACTGTTTTTT
CASSLATGGGEKLFF
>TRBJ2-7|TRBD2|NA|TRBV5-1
TGCGCCAGCAGCTATAGCGGGAGCGACGAGCAGTACTTC
CASSYSGSDEQYF
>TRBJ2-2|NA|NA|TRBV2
TGTGCCAGCGGGCCCGGGACGCATATTAGCGAGCTGTTTTTT
CASGPGTHISELFF
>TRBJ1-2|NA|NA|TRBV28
TGTGCCAGCAGTTTATGGTTGGGTAGTGGCTACACCTTC
CASSLWLGSGYTF
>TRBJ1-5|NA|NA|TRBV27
TGTGCGAGCAGGGGCGCGAATCAGCCCCAGCATTTT
CASRGANQPQHF
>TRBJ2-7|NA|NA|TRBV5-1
TGCGCCAGCAGTGGGCAGGGCAGCTCCTACGAGCAGTACTTC
CASSGQGSSYEQYF
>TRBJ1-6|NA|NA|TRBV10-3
TGTGCCATCAGTGAGCTTCTGAATTCACCCCTCCACTTT
CAISELLNSPLHF
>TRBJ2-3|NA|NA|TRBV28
TGTGCCAGCAGTGCGGGACACTCGTTAACAGATACGCAGTATTTT
CASSAGHSLTDTQYF
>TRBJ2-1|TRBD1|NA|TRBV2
TGTGCCAGCAGGCAATACAGGGGTAATGAGCAGTTCTTC
CASRQYRGNEQFF
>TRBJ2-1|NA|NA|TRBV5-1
TGCGCCAGCAGCTTGGTCTCAGGGGCGATAGGGCATGAGCAGTTCTTC
CASSLVSGAIGHEQFF